A selection of T cell receptor beta chains follows, all from one sample in a study of shared clonotypes between healthy human individuals. The assay was immunoSEQ multiplex PCR, and TCRdb's table has in-frame clones only and misses some. The sample consists of around 600,000 clones, 90% to 95% of them appearing once. Material for sequencing was naive CD8+ T cells sorted from blood. These receptor sequences come from a young woman in good health. CDR3s include the opening cysteine and the closing phenylalanine or tryptophan. Each record gives: V gene, J gene, D gene, clone size, CDR3 DNA, CDR3 protein. A D gene is named only where the DNA matches it firmly. Clone sizes are given selectively: once, few, many, or a class where the clone is expanded.

>TRBV4-1|TRBJ1-1|NA|NA
TGCGCCAGCAGCCAGGTGCCAACCAGAGGATTGACTGAAGCTTTCTTT
CASSQVPTRGLTEAFF
>TRBV27|TRBJ1-1|NA|once
TGTGCCAGCAGGGTAGGAACTGAAGCTTTCTTT
CASRVGTEAFF
>TRBV28|TRBJ2-3|TRBD1|once
TGTGCCAGCAGTTCCAGCCGGGACAGGGGAACAGATACGCAGTATTTT
CASSSSRDRGTDTQYF
>TRBV27|TRBJ2-1|NA|NA
TGTGCCAGCAGTTCGAACCCGGGAAAATACAATGAGCAGTTCTTC
CASSSNPGKYNEQFF
>TRBV5-1|TRBJ1-3|NA|NA
TGCGCCAGCAGCCCTCGGACAGACGGAAACACCATATATTTT
CASSPRTDGNTIYF
>TRBV7-8|TRBJ2-7|NA|NA
TGTGCCAGCAGCTTAGAAGGCCGTCTAGCGTTATACGAGCAGTACTTC
CASSLEGRLALYEQYF
>TRBV6-5|TRBJ2-7|TRBD2|NA
TGTGCCAGCAGTTACGGGCGGGAGGGTTCCTACGAGCAGTACTTC
CASSYGREGSYEQYF
>TRBV2|TRBJ1-1|TRBD1|NA
TGTGCCAGCACACCGGGACAGGCATCGATTGGGGCTTTCTTT
CASTPGQASIGAFF
>TRBV29-1|TRBJ2-1|TRBD2|NA
TGCAGCGTGGAGTATGGTAGCGGGGTAGAGCAGTTCTTC
CSVEYGSGVEQFF
>TRBV7-2|TRBJ2-7|TRBD2|NA
TGTGCCAGCAGCTTATCATTTGGGACTAGCGGCCTCTCCTACGAGCAGTACTTC
CASSLSFGTSGLSYEQYF
>TRBV28|TRBJ1-4|NA|NA
TGTGCCAGTAGACAGTCGGGACCCCTTAATGAAAAACTGTTTTTT
CASRQSGPLNEKLFF
>TRBV15|TRBJ1-1|NA|NA
TGTGCCACCAGCACAGCGGGGGGCGCCAGTCCGAGGGGGACTGAAGCTTTCTTT
CATSTAGGASPRGTEAFF
>TRBV6-1|TRBJ2-1|TRBD2|NA
TGTGCCAGCAGTGGGGGGACTAGCGGGAACCATGAGCAGTTCTTC
CASSGGTSGNHEQFF
>TRBV6-1|TRBJ2-2|TRBD1|NA
TGTGCCAGCAGTGAAGCGCTCAGGACAGGTATCGGGGAGCTGTTTTTT
CASSEALRTGIGELFF
>TRBV11-3|TRBJ2-7|TRBD2|NA
TGTGCCAGCAGCTTAGATGGGACTAGCGGGAACGAGCAGTACTTC
CASSLDGTSGNEQYF
>TRBV27|TRBJ2-7|NA|NA
TGTGCCAGCAGTTCGGGTCCTTCCTACGAGCAGTACTTC
CASSSGPSYEQYF
>TRBV28|TRBJ2-5|NA|NA
TGTGCCAGCAATCCAGGGTCGGGAGAGACCCAGTACTTC
CASNPGSGETQYF
>TRBV18|TRBJ1-2|NA|NA
TGTGCCAGCTCCCCACGGATTAACTATGGCTACACCTTC
CASSPRINYGYTF
>TRBV7-8|TRBJ2-7|NA|NA
TGTGCCAGCAGCTTGCCAGGGGCGGCCTACGAGCAGTACTTC
CASSLPGAAYEQYF
>TRBV7-9|TRBJ2-7|NA|NA
TGTGCCAGCAGCTTAAATCAGGGGATGGACGAGCAGTACTTC
CASSLNQGMDEQYF
>TRBV4-2|TRBJ2-7|TRBD2|NA
TGTGCCAGCAGCCAAGGAGGTGCGGGAGACTCCTACGAGCAGTACTTC
CASSQGGAGDSYEQYF
>TRBV27|TRBJ2-7|NA|NA
TGTGCCAGCAGCGGCTCTCAGGGGCGGTACGAGCAGTACTTC
CASSGSQGRYEQYF
>TRBV11-2|TRBJ1-5|NA|NA
TGTGCCAGCAGCCCTGGGGGTGGTATCAATCAGCCCCAGCATTTT
CASSPGGGINQPQHF
>TRBV5-4|TRBJ2-7|TRBD2|NA
TGTGCCACCGGGGGACGGGAGGCCTTCTACGAGCAGTACTTC
CATGGREAFYEQYF
>TRBV27|TRBJ2-7|NA|NA
TGTGCCAGCAGTTTAGGCCAGGTCTCCTACGAGCAGTACTTC
CASSLGQVSYEQYF
>TRBV19|TRBJ1-2|NA|NA
TGTGCCAGTAGTATAGCCCGCTACGGCTACACCTTC
CASSIARYGYTF
>TRBV7-9|TRBJ2-7|TRBD2|NA
TGTGCCAGCAGCTTAGGGCTAGCGGGACCCTACGAGCAGTACTTC
CASSLGLAGPYEQYF
>TRBV19|TRBJ1-4|TRBD1|NA
TGTGCCAGTAACACAGGGGTTTCAACTAATGAAAAACTGTTTTTT
CASNTGVSTNEKLFF
>TRBV9|TRBJ1-1|NA|NA
TGTGCCAGCAGCGTAGGCAGGGGAACTGAAGCTTTCTTT
CASSVGRGTEAFF
>TRBV27|TRBJ2-1|TRBD2|NA
TGTGCCAGCAGTTTACTAGCGGCAAAATCCTACAATGAGCAGTTCTTC
CASSLLAAKSYNEQFF
>TRBV18|TRBJ1-5|TRBD1|NA
TGTGCCAGCTCACCACCGAGGATAGGACAGGGCCATCAGCCCCAGCATTTT
CASSPPRIGQGHQPQHF
>TRBV27|TRBJ1-2|NA|NA
TGTGCCAGCAGTTTATTTCCGGGGACATCACATGGCTACACCTTC
CASSLFPGTSHGYTF
>TRBV7-9|TRBJ2-7|TRBD1|NA
TGTGCCAGCAGCTTAGAGGACAGGGGTACCTACGAGCAGTACTTC
CASSLEDRGTYEQYF
>TRBV19|TRBJ2-7|NA|NA
TGTGCCAGTAGTATAGGGGCCGGCTCCTACGAGCAGTACTTC
CASSIGAGSYEQYF
>TRBV18|TRBJ1-1|NA|NA
TGTGCCAGCTCACCCGCGGGGAGCGACACTGAAGCTTTCTTT
CASSPAGSDTEAFF
>TRBV5-6|TRBJ1-3|NA|NA
TGTGCCAGCAGCTTGATGGGGGGAATAGGCTCTGGAAACACCATATATTTT
CASSLMGGIGSGNTIYF
>TRBV28|TRBJ2-1|TRBD2|NA
TGTGCCAGCAGTTTCGGCCTAGCGGGGGCAAATGAGCAGTTCTTC
CASSFGLAGANEQFF
>TRBV19|TRBJ2-2|NA|NA
TGTGCCAGTAGTATGGGACCGAACACCGGGGAGCTGTTTTTT
CASSMGPNTGELFF
>TRBV7-7|TRBJ2-1|NA|NA
TGTGCCAGCAGCTTAGGGAGGCACAATGAGCAGTTCTTC
CASSLGRHNEQFF
>TRBV14|TRBJ2-5|TRBD2|NA
TGTGCCAGCAGCCAAGGACTAGCGGGAGTTGGAGAGACCCAGTACTTC
CASSQGLAGVGETQYF
>TRBV7-3|TRBJ1-1|NA|NA
TGTGCCAGCAGCTTAGAAGGTATGAACACTGAAGCTTTCTTT
CASSLEGMNTEAFF